Below are 9 T cell receptor beta chains sequenced from a single sample in a study of T cells in Graves' hyperthyroidism and ophthalmopathy. RNA transcripts were the template for amplifying TCR beta CDR3 regions. TCR CDR3 regions were first amplified by RT-PCR with HTBI primers. One entry per CDR3 protein results from TCRdb running MiXCR on the multiplex PCR reads. The data hold hundreds of thousands of distinct CDR3 sequences, with about 14% observed a single time. Input material: blood. All receptors come from a man aged 18 to 29 with Graves' ophthalmopathy.

J is TRBJ1-4 and V is TRBV9; D unclear. Germline assignment: CDR1 SGDLS and CDR2 YYNGEE. This CDR3 is built from 13 residues. Trimming cost V 7 bases and J 8 bases, with 15 bases left between them. The CDR3 DNA follows: TGTGCCAGCTCAAGTGGCGATGGGGAAAAACTGTTTTTT. It is translated as CASSSGDGEKLFF.

This clonotype appeared many times. The V and J genes are TRBV15 and TRBJ2-7; TRBD1 matches 7 bases. Per germline, CDR1 LNHNV and CDR2 YYDKDF (reference sequence). The CDR3 extends over 15 amino acids. With 0 bases clipped from V and 2 bases from J, the junction kept 4 bases outside the gene matches. CDR3 loop: CATSREADRTYEQYF. CDR3 nucleotide sequence: TGTGCCACCAGCAGAGAAGCGGACAGGACCTACGAGCAGTACTTC. The variable domain in full, with the rest retrieved from reference TRBV15 and TRBJ2-7, is DAMVIQNPRYQVTQFGKPVTLSCSQTLNHNVMYWYQQKSSQAPKLLFHYYDKDFNNEADTPDNFQSRRPNTSFCFLDIRSPGLGDTAMYLCATSREADRTYEQYFGPGTRLTVT.

This clonotype was observed many times. This chain connects TRBV10-1 to TRBJ2-7; 8 positions match TRBD1. Germline V CDR1 and CDR2: WNHNN, SYGVQD (reference sequence). Trimming took 3 bases from V and 3 from J; bases not matched to a gene: 10. This CDR3 contains 16 residues. The chain's CDR3 is CASSDHPRDRNYEQYF. The CDR3 DNA follows: TGCGCCAGCAGTGACCACCCCCGGGACAGGAACTACGAGCAGTACTTC.

This clonotype was counted between two and nine times. This clone may be a read error of a much larger clone one base away. This rearrangement joins TRBV7-6 to TRBJ2-1, with 9 bases that match TRBD2. The closer fit of TRBJ2-7 to the DNA end suggests the J call may be wrong. The germline gives CDR1 SGHVS, CDR2 FNYEAQ. This CDR3 contains 16 residues. CDR3 region: CASSLAGGGAFNEQYF. The CDR3 DNA is TGTGCCAGCAGCTTAGCCGGCGGGGGGGCCTTCAATGAGCAGTACTTC.

This clonotype was seen ten or more times. This rearrangement joins TRBV7-2 to TRBJ2-1, with D possibly TRBD2 on 5 matching bases. V was shortened by 4 bases and J by 9 bases, with 16 bases between the two germline ends. There are 14 residues in the CDR3. Germline V gives CDR1 SGHTA, CDR2 FQGNSA. The CDR3 reads CASSSGSLGVEQFF. The CDR3, as DNA: TGTGCCAGCAGCTCCGGGTCACTAGGAGTTGAGCAGTTCTTC.

This clonotype was seen a few times. This chain uses TRBV5-6 with TRBJ2-2; 9 nucleotides line up with TRBD1. CDR1 is SGHDT and CDR2 is YYEEEE in the germline V gene. CDR3 size: 15 residues. J gave up 6 bases and V 2 bases, and 5 bases lay outside the gene matches. CDR3 DNA: TGTGCCAGCAGCTTACAGGGGGCCTTTGCCGGGGAGCTGTTTTTT. Its translation is CASSLQGAFAGELFF.

This clonotype was counted only a few times. This rearrangement joins TRBV5-5 to TRBJ2-7, with D perhaps TRBD1 (6 bases). V gave up 7 bases and J gave up 6 bases, with 17 bases separating them. The CDR3 extends over 13 amino acids. Germline V lookup: CDR1 SGHKS, CDR2 YYEKEE (reference sequence). The CDR3 nucleotides are TGTGCCAGCGGATTAACAGGGCTGGGCGAGCAGTACTTC. Translating gives CASGLTGLGEQYF. The full variable domain, with the rest looked up from reference TRBV5-5 and TRBJ2-7, is DAGVTQSPTHLIKTRGQQVTLRCSPISGHKSVSWYQQVLGQGPQFIFQYYEKEERGRGNFPDRFSARQFPNYSSELNVNALLLGDSALYLCASGLTGLGEQYFGPGTRLTVT.

This clonotype was seen a few times. The chain has TRBV18 and TRBJ1-5; D is unclear. This CDR3 region has 16 residues. Germline V gene data show CDR1 as KGHSH and CDR2 as LQKENI. V was trimmed by 2 bases and J by 1 base, leaving 12 bases between them. CDR3 amino acids: CASSPEPPQSNQPQHF. The CDR3 DNA reads TGTGCCAGCTCACCAGAACCTCCGCAGAGCAATCAGCCCCAGCATTTT. The whole variable domain, filled in from reference TRBV18 and TRBJ1-5, reads NAGVMQNPRHLVRRRGQEARLRCSPMKGHSHVYWYRQLPEEGLKFMVYLQKENIIDESGMPKERFSAEFPKEGPSILRIQQVVRGDSAAYFCASSPEPPQSNQPQHFGDGTRLSIL.

This clonotype was counted ten times or more. V usage is TRBV9 and J usage is TRBJ2-5; perhaps TRBD1 as D (6 bases). The V end lost 4 bases, the J end lost 3 bases, and 22 bases lay between the germline ends. Germline V gene data show CDR1 as SGDLS and CDR2 as YYNGEE. The CDR3 extends over 17 amino acids. The CDR3 DNA is TGTGCCAGCAGCATCCGTTTAGGGACATGGCAGGAAGAGACCCAGTACTTC. This codes for CASSIRLGTWQEETQYF.